A selection of T cell receptor beta chains follows, all from one sample in a study of CD8 T cells in ankylosing spondylitis. TCRdb re-analysed the 5' RACE reads in MiXCR, keeping a single row per CDR3 protein. Here the sample spans roughly 180,000 distinct CDR3 sequences, roughly 13% being singletons. What was sequenced was blood, either unsorted or a sorted T cell fraction (not recorded which). The receptors were gathered from a female donor with ankylosing spondylitis or in good health (not recorded which). Each CDR3 is given with its conserved first and last residue. A D gene is named only where the DNA matches it firmly. Only part of the rows carry a size: once, few, many, or a class if the clone is expanded.

14,-,TRBV5-8,many,TRBJ2-3,TGTGCCAGCAGCTTGGAACCTAGCACAGATACGCAGTATTTT,CASSLEPSTDTQYF
15,-,TRBV2,few,TRBJ1-5,TGTGCCAGCAGTGAGGGGTCAGTGCCTTTGGAGCCCCAGCATTTT,CASSEGSVPLEPQHF
11,-,TRBV12-3/TRBV12-4,many,TRBJ2-2,TGTGCCAGCGGGACGTCTCACGAGCTGTTTTTT,CASGTSHELFF
15,-,TRBV20-1,many,TRBJ2-3,TGCAGTGCTAGCCCATTGGGGGGATTAGGTGATACGCAGTATTTT,CSASPLGGLGDTQYF
14,-,TRBV29-1,many,TRBJ1-2,TGCAGCGCCGCCCAGGGTGTGGAAGACTATGGCTACACCTTC,CSAAQGVEDYGYTF
14,-,TRBV7-2,many,TRBJ2-5,TGTGCCAGCAGCAGAATGGGAGTTGGAGAGACCCAGTACTTC,CASSRMGVGETQYF
13,-,TRBV5-5,few,TRBJ2-3,TGTGCCAGCTTCCCGGGAGGCACAGATACGCAGTATTTT,CASFPGGTDTQYF
13,-,TRBV27,many,TRBJ1-1,TGTGCCAGCAGTTTAGCATCGAACACTGAAGCTTTCTTT,CASSLASNTEAFF
15,-,TRBV27,many,TRBJ2-2,TGTGCCACCCTCCCCCGGGGCAGCTCTAACGGGGAGCTGTTTTTT,CATLPRGSSNGELFF
17,TRBD2,TRBV10-3,few,TRBJ2-3,TGTGCCATCAGTGAGGGGGTCGCGGCGGGAGCCACAGATACGCAGTATTTT,CAISEGVAAGATDTQYF
12,TRBD1,TRBV19,-,TRBJ2-7,TGTGCCAGTGCACGGACAGGTCGCGAGCAGTACTTC,CASARTGREQYF
16,-,TRBV11-2,-,TRBJ2-2,TGTGCCAGCAGCCGTGCAGTGGGAGCCGGCACCGGGGAGCTGTTTTTT,CASSRAVGAGTGELFF
14,TRBD2,TRBV29-1,few,TRBJ2-1,TGCAGCACCGGGACTAGCGGAACCTACAATGAGCAGTTCTTC,CSTGTSGTYNEQFF
14,TRBD1,TRBV7-2,many,TRBJ2-5,TGTGCCAGCAGCTTCCAACAGGGGGACGAGACCCAGTACTTC,CASSFQQGDETQYF
11,-,TRBV12-3/TRBV12-4,many,TRBJ2-7,TGTGCCAGCATGGTAGAATCCGAGCAGTACTTC,CASMVESEQYF
16,-,TRBV5-5,few,TRBJ2-6,TGTGCCAGCAGCTTGGCCTCCTTCTCTGGGGCCAACGTCCTGACTTTC,CASSLASFSGANVLTF
11,-,TRBV24-1,many,TRBJ1-2,TGTGCCACCAGTGACCCTTATGGCTACACCTTC,CATSDPYGYTF
15,TRBD2,TRBV10-3,many,TRBJ2-1,TGTGCCATCAGTATGGGACTAGCGGGGGTCAATGAGCAGTTCTTC,CAISMGLAGVNEQFF
14,-,TRBV28,few,TRBJ2-5,TGTGCCAGCACCGCACTAGAGGGCCAAGAGACCCAGTACTTC,CASTALEGQETQYF
17,-,TRBV18,many,TRBJ1-5,TGTGCCAGCTCACCGACTGTCGGGACCCTGGGCAATCAGCCCCAGCATTTT,CASSPTVGTLGNQPQHF
15,TRBD2,TRBV20-1,many,TRBJ2-2,TGCAGTGCGAGACCCGGGACTAGAAACACCGGGGAGCTGTTTTTT,CSARPGTRNTGELFF
12,-,TRBV20-1,many,TRBJ2-5,TGCAGTGCTAGAGGTGCCTCGGAGACCCAGTACTTC,CSARGASETQYF
14,TRBD1,TRBV12-3/TRBV12-4,-,TRBJ2-4,TGTGCCAGCAGACCCTCCGGGACAGAAAACATTCAGTACTTC,CASRPSGTENIQYF
15,TRBD1,TRBV20-1,many,TRBJ2-5,TGCAGTGCTAGAGCCGCGACAGGGAATCAAGAGACCCAGTACTTC,CSARAATGNQETQYF
13,TRBD1,TRBV7-7,many,TRBJ2-3,TGTGCTAGCGCCGGGACAGGGACAGATACGCAGTATTTT,CASAGTGTDTQYF
14,TRBD1,TRBV29-1,many,TRBJ1-1,TGCAGCGTAGCAGGACAGGGGGCAGTCACTGAAGCTTTCTTT,CSVAGQGAVTEAFF
15,-,TRBV12-3/TRBV12-4,many,TRBJ1-4,TGTGCCAGCAGTCCCCACAGGGAGACTAATGAAAAACTGTTTTTT,CASSPHRETNEKLFF
15,-,TRBV5-1,-,TRBJ2-7,TGCGCCAGCAGCTTTAGTTCGGACAGAAGCTACGAGCAGTACTTC,CASSFSSDRSYEQYF
14,-,TRBV7-2,many,TRBJ1-1,TGTGCCAGCAGCTCCGGATTTCGACAGCTAGAAGCTTTCTTT,CASSSGFRQLEAFF
15,TRBD1,TRBV20-1,-,TRBJ1-1,TGCAGTGCTACCCTATGGTACAGGGGGGGCACTGAAGCTTTCTTT,CSATLWYRGGTEAFF
16,TRBD1,TRBV10-3,few,TRBJ2-6,TGTGCCATCAGTGGGGACAGCGGTACTGGGGCCAACGTCCTGACTTTC,CAISGDSGTGANVLTF
13,-,TRBV29-1,many,TRBJ2-7,TGCAGCGTTGAAGGTCGCGTTGCCCACGAGCAGTACTTC,CSVEGRVAHEQYF
14,-,TRBV20-1,few,TRBJ2-3,TGCAGTGCTAGAGATATACAGCCCACAGATACGCAGTATTTT,CSARDIQPTDTQYF
15,TRBD1,TRBV12-3/TRBV12-4,many,TRBJ2-7,TGTGCCAGCAGTTTAACGGTGGCAGGGGGCCACGAGCAGTACTTC,CASSLTVAGGHEQYF
12,-,TRBV29-1,many,TRBJ2-5,TGCAGCGTTGAGTCGCTCGGGGAGGCCCAGTACTTC,CSVESLGEAQYF
15,-,TRBV15,-,TRBJ2-6,TGTGCCACGAGGTCGTCGAACTCTGGGGCCAACGTCCTGACTTTC,CATRSSNSGANVLTF
17,-,TRBV6-1,-,TRBJ2-7,TGTGCCAGCAGTGAATCAAAGGGAGTGCGGACCGCGTACGAGCAGTACTTC,CASSESKGVRTAYEQYF
14,-,TRBV5-1,many,TRBJ2-7,TGCGCCAGCAGCTTGTTCAGGGATTACGACGAGCAGTACTTC,CASSLFRDYDEQYF
14,-,TRBV5-5,many,TRBJ1-5,TGTGCCAGCAGCTTGGGCTCGGGTTCTCAGCCCCAGCATTTT,CASSLGSGSQPQHF
14,-,TRBV7-3,many,TRBJ2-2,TGTGCCAGCAGCTTAGATAGAGGCACCGGGGAGCTGTTTTTT,CASSLDRGTGELFF
15,-,TRBV29-1,many,TRBJ2-5,TGCAGCGTTGCTGGGGACCCCGCATCGCAAGAGACCCAGTACTTC,CSVAGDPASQETQYF
13,TRBD1,TRBV12-3/TRBV12-4,many,TRBJ2-7,TGTGCCAGCAGTGAGGGACAGTCCTACGAGCAGTACTTC,CASSEGQSYEQYF
14,-,TRBV7-9,many,TRBJ1-3,TGTGCCAGCTGGGAGGGAGACTCTGGAAACACCATATATTTT,CASWEGDSGNTIYF
15,TRBD1,TRBV24-1,-,TRBJ2-7,TGTGCCACCAGTGAGTTCGGGACAGGGGGGAGCGAGCAGTACTTC,CATSEFGTGGSEQYF
12,-,TRBV12-3/TRBV12-4,-,TRBJ1-5,TGTGTCAGCAGTCCGGACTATCAGCCCCAGCATTTT,CVSSPDYQPQHF
13,-,TRBV7-9,few,TRBJ2-2,TGTGCCGGACCGGGACCTTTGATCGGGGAGCTGTTTTTT,CAGPGPLIGELFF
16,-,TRBV7-2,few,TRBJ2-1,TGTGCCAGCAGCTTATTTCTCGGGACACCTTACAATGAGCAGTTCTTC,CASSLFLGTPYNEQFF
14,TRBD2,TRBV29-1,many,TRBJ2-3,TGCAGCGTGGGTGTAGCGGGCCTCACAGATACGCAGTATTTT,CSVGVAGLTDTQYF
15,-,TRBV5-1,many,TRBJ1-1,TGCGCCAGCAAGTTACAAGCTACCATGAACACTGAAGCTTTCTTT,CASKLQATMNTEAFF
15,-,TRBV18,few,TRBJ1-1,TGTGCCAGCTCACCACCGAGTCTCAGGGACACTGAAGCTTTCTTT,CASSPPSLRDTEAFF
11,-,TRBV29-1,many,TRBJ2-5,TGCAGCCAACTACTAGGAGAGACCCAGTACTTC,CSQLLGETQYF
16,TRBD2,TRBV20-1,few,TRBJ2-3,TGCAGTGCTAGAGGCCGGTGGCGGGAGGGCTTGGATACGCAGTATTTT,CSARGRWREGLDTQYF
14,-,TRBV14,many,TRBJ2-2,TGTGCCAGCAGCCAAGCTTTGGGGGCCGGGGAGCTGTTTTTT,CASSQALGAGELFF
14,-,TRBV5-1,many,TRBJ1-4,TGCGCCAGCAGCTCGGAAAGCCGCGGGGAAAAACTGTTTTTT,CASSSESRGEKLFF